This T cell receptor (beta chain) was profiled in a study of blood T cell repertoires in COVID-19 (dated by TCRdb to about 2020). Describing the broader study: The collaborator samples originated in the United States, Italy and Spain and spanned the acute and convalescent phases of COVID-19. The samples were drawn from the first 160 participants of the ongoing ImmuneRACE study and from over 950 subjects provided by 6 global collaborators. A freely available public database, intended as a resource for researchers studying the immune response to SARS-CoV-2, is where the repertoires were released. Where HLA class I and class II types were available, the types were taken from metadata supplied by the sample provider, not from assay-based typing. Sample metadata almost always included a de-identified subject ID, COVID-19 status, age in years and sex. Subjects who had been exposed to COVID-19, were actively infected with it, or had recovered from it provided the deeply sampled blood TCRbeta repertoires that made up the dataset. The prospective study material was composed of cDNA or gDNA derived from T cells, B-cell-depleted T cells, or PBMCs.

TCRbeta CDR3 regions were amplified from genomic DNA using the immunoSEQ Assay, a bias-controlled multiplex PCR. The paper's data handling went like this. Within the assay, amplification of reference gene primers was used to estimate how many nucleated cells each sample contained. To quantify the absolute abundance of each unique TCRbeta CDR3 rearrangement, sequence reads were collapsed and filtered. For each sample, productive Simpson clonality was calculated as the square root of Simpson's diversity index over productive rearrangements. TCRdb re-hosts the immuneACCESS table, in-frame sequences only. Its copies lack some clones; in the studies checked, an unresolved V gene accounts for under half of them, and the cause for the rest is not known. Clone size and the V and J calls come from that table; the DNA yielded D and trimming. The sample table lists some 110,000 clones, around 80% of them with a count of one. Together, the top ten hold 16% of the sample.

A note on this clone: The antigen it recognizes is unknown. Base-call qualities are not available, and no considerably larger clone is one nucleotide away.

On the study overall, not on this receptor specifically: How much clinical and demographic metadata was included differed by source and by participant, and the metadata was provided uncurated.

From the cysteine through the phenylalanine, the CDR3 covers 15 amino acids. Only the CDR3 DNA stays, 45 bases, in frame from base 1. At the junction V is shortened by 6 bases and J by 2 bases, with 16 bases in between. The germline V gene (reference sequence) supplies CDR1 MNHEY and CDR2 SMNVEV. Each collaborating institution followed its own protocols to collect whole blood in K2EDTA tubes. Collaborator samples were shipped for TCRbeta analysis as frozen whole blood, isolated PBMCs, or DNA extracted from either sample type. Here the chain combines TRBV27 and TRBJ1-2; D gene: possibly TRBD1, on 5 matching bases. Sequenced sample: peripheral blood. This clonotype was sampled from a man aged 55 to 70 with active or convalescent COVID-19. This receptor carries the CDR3 CASSSSPNRNYGYTF. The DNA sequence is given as TGTGCCAGCAGCTCATCCCCCAACAGGAACTATGGCTACACCTTC.